A selection of T cell receptor beta chains follows, all from one sample in a study of T cell responses to AZD1222 COVID-19 vaccine. Profiling relied on immunoSEQ multiplex PCR, and the TCRdb table lists in-frame clones only, not all of them. The sample comprises under 200,000 clones, roughly 94% of which are singletons, and approximately 0.69% rests with the top ten. Sequenced material: peripheral blood, taken on day 0 of AZD1222 vaccination. These receptor sequences come from an adult in good health. The CDR3 runs from the conserved cysteine through the conserved F or W. A D gene is named only where the DNA matches it firmly. Clone size is not always given. Where it is, it says once, few, many or a class for expanded clones.

clone size | J gene | V gene | D gene | CDR3 length | CDR3 protein | CDR3 DNA
. | TRBJ2-1 | TRBV7-3 | . | 14 | CASSLVGARNEQFF | TGTGCCAGCAGCTTAGTAGGGGCTAGGAATGAGCAGTTCTTC
. | TRBJ1-1 | TRBV3-1/TRBV3-2 | . | 14 | CASSQVQEGAEAFF | TGTGCCAGCAGCCAAGTCCAGGAGGGCGCTGAAGCTTTCTTT
. | TRBJ1-1 | TRBV10-2 | TRBD1 | 15 | CASSYDTGGLTEAFF | TGCGCCAGCAGTTACGACACAGGGGGCCTCACTGAAGCTTTCTTT
. | TRBJ1-4 | TRBV28 | . | 11 | CASSLGYILFF | TGTGCCAGCAGTTTAGGATATATACTGTTTTTT
once | TRBJ1-5 | TRBV12-5 | . | 15 | CASGLTTEVDQPQHF | TGTGCTAGTGGTTTGACTACAGAGGTTGATCAGCCCCAGCATTTT
. | TRBJ2-1 | TRBV27 | TRBD2 | 15 | CASSLELAKYNEQFF | TGTGCCAGCAGTTTAGAACTAGCGAAGTACAATGAGCAGTTCTTC
few | TRBJ1-6 | TRBV30 | . | 15 | CAWRPYDSEASPLHF | TGTGCCTGGAGACCCTACGACAGCGAGGCTTCACCCCTCCACTTT
. | TRBJ2-7 | TRBV24-1 | TRBD1 | 13 | CATARPGGIEQYF | TGTGCCACCGCAAGACCAGGGGGCATCGAGCAGTACTTC
. | TRBJ1-1 | TRBV10-3 | . | 12 | CAIRPTGTEAFF | TGTGCCATCAGGCCAACGGGCACTGAAGCTTTCTTT
few | TRBJ2-1 | TRBV27 | . | 14 | CASSLWPSENEQFF | TGTGCCAGCAGTTTATGGCCTAGCGAGAATGAGCAGTTCTTC
. | TRBJ1-6 | TRBV11-2 | TRBD1 | 15 | CASSPSGQGNSPLHF | TGTGCCAGCAGCCCATCGGGACAGGGCAATTCACCCCTCCACTTT
. | TRBJ2-1 | TRBV2 | TRBD2 | 14 | CASTTSGRRNEQFF | TGTGCCAGCACCACTAGCGGGAGGAGAAATGAGCAGTTCTTC
once | TRBJ1-4 | TRBV3-1/TRBV3-2 | TRBD1 | 15 | CASSRGQLLNEKLFF | TGTGCCAGCAGCCGGGGACAGCTTCTAAATGAAAAACTGTTTTTT
. | TRBJ1-6 | TRBV5-5 | . | 14 | CASRWGLGGSPLHF | TGTGCCAGCAGATGGGGGCTTGGGGGTTCACCCCTCCACTTT
. | TRBJ2-1 | TRBV2 | . | 12 | CASSRGTNEQFF | TGTGCCAGCAGTAGGGGAACGAATGAGCAGTTCTTC
few | TRBJ2-1 | TRBV2 | . | 12 | CASGLLNNEQFF | TGTGCCAGCGGCCTATTGAACAATGAGCAGTTCTTC
. | TRBJ2-1 | TRBV15 | . | 15 | CATSRDPSTGLEQFF | TGTGCCACCAGCAGAGATCCATCTACAGGACTTGAGCAGTTCTTC
. | TRBJ1-1 | TRBV10-1 | . | 13 | CASSSGIRTEAFF | TGCGCCAGCAGTTCAGGGATCAGGACTGAAGCTTTCTTT
. | TRBJ1-6 | TRBV7-9 | . | 17 | CASSPVRGPDGGSPLHF | TGTGCCAGCAGCCCCGTCCGGGGACCCGACGGTGGTTCACCCCTCCACTTT
. | TRBJ1-6 | TRBV10-1 | . | 13 | CASSENPGTPLHF | TGCGCCAGCAGTGAAAACCCAGGGACACCCCTCCACTTT
. | TRBJ2-2 | TRBV10-3 | . | 14 | CATLSDPNTGELFF | TGTGCCACCCTTTCCGATCCAAACACCGGGGAGCTGTTTTTT
. | TRBJ2-7 | TRBV4-1 | TRBD2 | 15 | CASSQGSGTAYEQYF | TGCGCCAGCAGCCAAGGGAGCGGGACTGCCTACGAGCAGTACTTC
. | TRBJ2-1 | TRBV11-2 | TRBD2 | 17 | CASSFTMTSGRENEQFF | TGTGCCAGCAGCTTTACCATGACTAGCGGGAGGGAAAATGAGCAGTTCTTC
. | TRBJ2-3 | TRBV15 | TRBD2 | 16 | CATSREMASGGDTQYF | TGTGCCACCAGCAGAGAGATGGCTAGCGGGGGAGATACGCAGTATTTT
. | TRBJ1-5 | TRBV3-1/TRBV3-2 | . | 14 | CASSQGGDDQPQHF | TGTGCCAGCAGCCAGGGAGGGGACGATCAGCCCCAGCATTTT
. | TRBJ1-4 | TRBV4-1 | . | 15 | CASSPGARALEKLFF | TGCGCCAGCAGCCCGGGGGCAAGGGCTTTAGAAAAACTGTTTTTT
. | TRBJ1-2 | TRBV20-1 | . | 11 | CSARDPPSHTF | TGCAGTGCTAGAGATCCCCCCAGTCACACCTTC
once | TRBJ2-7 | TRBV5-5 | TRBD2 | 15 | CASSLGTSPVYEQYF | TGTGCCAGCAGCCTCGGGACTAGCCCCGTGTACGAGCAGTACTTC
. | TRBJ1-2 | TRBV20-1 | . | 9 | CSAGKSYTF | TGCAGTGCTGGAAAGTCCTACACCTTC
. | TRBJ1-4 | TRBV18 | . | 15 | CASSPPFEGGEKLFF | TGTGCCAGCTCACCACCGTTTGAGGGAGGGGAAAAACTGTTTTTT
. | TRBJ1-2 | TRBV6-5 | . | 13 | CASSSTGDDGYTF | TGTGCCAGCAGTTCGACAGGTGATGATGGCTACACCTTC
once | TRBJ1-1 | TRBV6-4 | . | 12 | CASRVQGTEAFF | TGTGCCAGCAGGGTACAGGGCACTGAAGCTTTCTTT
. | TRBJ1-5 | TRBV30 | . | 15 | CAWSLVSGINQPQHF | TGTGCCTGGAGTTTGGTTTCGGGCATAAATCAGCCCCAGCATTTT